The rows below give T cell receptor beta chains drawn from one sample of a study of cytomegalovirus exposure and HLA in healthy donors. TCRdb's table, derived via immunoSEQ multiplex PCR, lists solely in-frame clones and lacks some. This sample has 95,000 to 110,000 clones, with roughly 78% found just once. Sequencing was performed on PBMCs. The receptor set was obtained from a woman aged 40 to 50 in good health and CMV-seronegative. Each CDR3 is given with its conserved first and last residue.

V gene,CDR3 protein
TRBV7-9,CASSVNRGQPQHF
TRBV5-1,CASTRVGGATDEQFF
TRBV12-5,CASGLTGSRNEQFF
TRBV7-3,CASSLNFSAGDYEQYF
TRBV6-1,CASSEEVALTEAFF
TRBV2,CASGPRGVRGTEAFF
TRBV9,CASSAAGTQYF
TRBV15,CATRHQVSYEQYF
TRBV2,CASRQAYQAPEQYF
TRBV10-3,CAISDGTSGANVLTF
TRBV27,CASSFRDSVYGGSSEQYF
TRBV11-3,CASSIAAGLYNEQFF
TRBV28,CAVERGDTEAFF
TRBV19,CASRGQNPPQYF
TRBV11-2,CATSPVRTSGRIYEQYF
TRBV2,CASTSRTSGAGRYEQYF
TRBV20-1,CSARQGDTQYF
TRBV28,CASSYLSRGGIDEQFF
TRBV4-3,CASSLGQGGNQPQHF
TRBV7-2,CASSPTVGAGGETQYF
TRBV11-2,CASSSQGHYEQYF